This TCR beta chain comes out of a study of CD8 T cells in ankylosing spondylitis. The CDR3 is made up of 15 amino acids. Unmatched junction bases numbered 5, after V lost 6 bases and J lost 3 bases. CDR1 is SEHNR and CDR2 is FQNEAQ in the germline V gene (reference sequence). MiXCR, applied by TCRdb to the 5' RACE reads, yields one record per CDR3 protein. Here the sample spans hundreds of thousands of distinct CDR3 sequences, approximately 22% being singletons. On this clonotype itself: Its antigen is as yet unknown.

Study conclusions and caveats: Within matched ankylosing spondylitis synovial fluid, disease-linked clones were reportedly significantly enriched. Several highly homologous variants made up a TCR beta motif, and this motif appeared characteristic of ankylosing spondylitis blood. Clones linked to the disease showed a CD8+ phenotype. They occurred at relatively low frequencies in peripheral blood.

The sequence was collected from a male donor with ankylosing spondylitis or in good health (not recorded which). Sequencing was performed on blood, either unsorted or a sorted T cell fraction (not recorded which). V usage is TRBV7-9 and J usage is TRBJ2-2, with TRBD2 identical over 9 bases. The CDR3, as DNA: TGTGCCAGCAGAACCGGGACTAGCTACACCGGGGAGCTGTTTTTT. Its translation is CASRTGTSYTGELFF.